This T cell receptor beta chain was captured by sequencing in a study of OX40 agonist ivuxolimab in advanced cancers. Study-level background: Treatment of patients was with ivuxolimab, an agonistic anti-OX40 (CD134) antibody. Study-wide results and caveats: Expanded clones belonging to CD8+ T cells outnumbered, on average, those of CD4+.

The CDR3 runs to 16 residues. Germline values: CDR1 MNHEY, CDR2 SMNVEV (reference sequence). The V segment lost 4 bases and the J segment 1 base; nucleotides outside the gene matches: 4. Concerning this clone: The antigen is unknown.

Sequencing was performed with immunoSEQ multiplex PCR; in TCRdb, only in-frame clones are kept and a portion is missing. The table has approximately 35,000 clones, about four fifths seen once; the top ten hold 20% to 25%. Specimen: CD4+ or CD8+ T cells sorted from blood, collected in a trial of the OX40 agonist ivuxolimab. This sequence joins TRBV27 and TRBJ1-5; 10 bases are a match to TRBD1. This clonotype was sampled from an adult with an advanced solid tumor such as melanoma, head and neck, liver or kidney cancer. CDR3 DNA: TGTGCCAGCAGTTCGACAGGGGGCGGGAGCAATCAGCCCCAGCATTTT. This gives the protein CASSSTGGGSNQPQHF.